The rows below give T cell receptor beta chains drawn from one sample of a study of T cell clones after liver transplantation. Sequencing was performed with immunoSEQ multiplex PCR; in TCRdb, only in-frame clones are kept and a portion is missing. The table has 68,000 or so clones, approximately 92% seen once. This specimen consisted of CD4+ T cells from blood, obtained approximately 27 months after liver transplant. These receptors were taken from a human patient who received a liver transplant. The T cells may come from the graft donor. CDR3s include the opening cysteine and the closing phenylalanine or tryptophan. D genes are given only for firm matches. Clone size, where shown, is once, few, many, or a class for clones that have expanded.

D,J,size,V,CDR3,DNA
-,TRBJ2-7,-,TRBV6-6,CASSYSENPSYEQYF,TGTGCCAGCAGTTACTCGGAGAACCCGTCCTACGAGCAGTACTTC
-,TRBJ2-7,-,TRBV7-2,CASSRDHSSYEQYF,TGTGCCAGCAGCCGGGACCACAGCTCCTACGAGCAGTACTTC
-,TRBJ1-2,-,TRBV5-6,CASSYGTSINYGYTF,TGTGCCAGCAGCTATGGGACATCGATTAACTATGGCTACACCTTC
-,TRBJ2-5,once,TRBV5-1,CASSLGTGYQETQYF,TGCGCCAGCAGCTTGGGTACAGGGTACCAAGAGACCCAGTACTTC
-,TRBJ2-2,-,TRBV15,CATSPSDPAELFF,TGTGCCACCAGCCCTTCGGACCCGGCGGAGCTGTTTTTT
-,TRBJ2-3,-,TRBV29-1,CSVSEGGTDTQYF,TGCAGCGTTTCCGAAGGTGGCACAGATACGCAGTATTTT
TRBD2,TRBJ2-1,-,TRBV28,CASSLAGTSGNEQFF,TGTGCCAGCAGTTTAGCCGGGACTAGCGGCAATGAGCAGTTCTTC
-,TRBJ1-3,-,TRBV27,CASSRVNGNTIYF,TGTGCCAGCAGCAGGGTGAACGGAAACACCATATATTTT
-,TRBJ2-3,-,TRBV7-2,CASSLGAVGADTQYF,TGTGCCAGCAGCTTAGGAGCAGTTGGGGCAGATACGCAGTATTTT
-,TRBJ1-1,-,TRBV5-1,CASSLRVDSAGAFF,TGCGCCAGCAGCTTGAGGGTCGACTCAGCCGGGGCTTTCTTT
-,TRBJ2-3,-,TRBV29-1,CSVVRGNTDTQYF,TGCAGCGTTGTTCGGGGAAACACAGATACGCAGTATTTT
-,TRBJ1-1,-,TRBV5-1,CASSFVAAGTEAFF,TGCGCCAGCAGCTTTGTAGCGGCAGGCACTGAAGCTTTCTTT
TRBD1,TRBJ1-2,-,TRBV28,CASSDRDRKLYGYTF,TGTGCCAGCAGTGACCGGGACAGGAAACTCTATGGCTACACCTTC
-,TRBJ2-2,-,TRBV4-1,CASSSPVRNTGELFF,TGCGCCAGCAGCAGTCCAGTAAGGAACACCGGGGAGCTGTTTTTT
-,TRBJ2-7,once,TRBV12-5,CASGPSGGQYF,TGTGCTAGTGGTCCGTCTGGGGGGCAGTACTTC
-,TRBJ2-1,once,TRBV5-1,CASSLALAGRSYNEQFF,TGCGCCAGCAGCTTGGCCTTGGCGGGAAGGTCCTACAATGAGCAGTTCTTC
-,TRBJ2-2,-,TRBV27,CASRTRGRDTGELFF,TGTGCCAGCAGGACTAGGGGTCGGGACACCGGGGAGCTGTTTTTT
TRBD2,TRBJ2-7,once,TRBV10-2,CASRQTSGSSYEQYF,TGCGCCAGCAGACAGACTAGCGGATCCTCCTACGAGCAGTACTTC
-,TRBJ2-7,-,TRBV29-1,CSVESLSYEQYF,TGCAGCGTTGAATCACTTTCCTACGAGCAGTACTTC
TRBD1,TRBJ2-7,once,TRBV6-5,CASSPRQGAREQYF,TGTGCCAGCAGCCCGAGGCAGGGGGCGCGCGAGCAGTACTTC
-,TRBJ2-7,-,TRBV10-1,CASPAPYEQYF,TGCGCCAGTCCAGCGCCCTACGAGCAGTACTTC
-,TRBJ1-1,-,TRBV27,CASRREGVNTEAFF,TGTGCCAGCAGAAGGGAGGGCGTGAACACTGAAGCTTTCTTT
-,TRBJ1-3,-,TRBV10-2,CASAPGRGNTIYF,TGCGCCAGCGCTCCGGGGAGAGGAAACACCATATATTTT
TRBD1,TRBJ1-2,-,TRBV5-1,CASSYNTGGRDGYTF,TGCGCCAGCAGCTATAATACAGGGGGCAGGGATGGCTACACCTTC
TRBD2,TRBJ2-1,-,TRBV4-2,CASSSKGLAGKDEQFF,TGTGCCAGCAGTTCAAAGGGACTAGCAGGGAAAGATGAGCAGTTCTTC
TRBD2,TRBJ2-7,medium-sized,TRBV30,CAWSSISGAYEQYF,TGTGCCTGGAGTTCGATCAGCGGGGCTTACGAGCAGTACTTC
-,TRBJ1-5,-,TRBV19,CASSIAGGQPQHF,TGTGCCAGTAGTATCGCGGGCGGACAGCCCCAGCATTTT
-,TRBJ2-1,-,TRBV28,CASSLFGYRQFF,TGTGCCAGCAGTTTATTCGGGTACCGGCAGTTCTTC
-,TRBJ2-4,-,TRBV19,CASSTSRTALAKNIQYF,TGTGCCAGTAGTACTTCCCGGACAGCGCTAGCCAAAAACATTCAGTACTTC
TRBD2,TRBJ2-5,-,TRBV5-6,CASSLGLAGQETQYF,TGTGCCAGCAGCTTGGGCCTAGCGGGACAAGAGACCCAGTACTTC
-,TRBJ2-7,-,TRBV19,CASSIDRHQGVYEQYF,TGTGCCAGTAGTATAGACCGACACCAAGGGGTCTACGAGCAGTACTTC
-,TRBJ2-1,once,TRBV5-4,CASSSGKGGYNEQFF,TGTGCCAGCAGCTCCGGGAAGGGGGGTTACAATGAGCAGTTCTTC
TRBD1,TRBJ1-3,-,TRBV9,CASSVAGGNTIYF,TGTGCCAGCAGCGTAGCAGGGGGGAACACCATATATTTT
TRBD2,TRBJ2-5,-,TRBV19,CASSNLGTSGRAVETQYF,TGTGCCAGTAGTAACTTAGGGACTAGCGGGAGGGCCGTAGAGACCCAGTACTTC
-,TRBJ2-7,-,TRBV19,CASSRDHEQYF,TGTGCCAGTAGTAGGGATCACGAGCAGTACTTC
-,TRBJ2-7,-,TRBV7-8,CASRSSDWDQTYEQYF,TGTGCCAGCAGATCCTCCGACTGGGACCAGACCTACGAGCAGTACTTC
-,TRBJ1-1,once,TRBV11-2,CASSLSSTGYTEAFF,TGTGCCAGCAGCTTATCGAGTACGGGGTACACTGAAGCTTTCTTT
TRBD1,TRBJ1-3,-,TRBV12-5,CASGTTGGIFGNTIYF,TGTGCTAGTGGGACAACAGGGGGCATCTTCGGAAACACCATATATTTT
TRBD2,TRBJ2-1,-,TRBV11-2,CASRAISGSGANEQFF,TGTGCCAGCAGAGCAATTAGCGGGAGCGGCGCCAATGAGCAGTTCTTC
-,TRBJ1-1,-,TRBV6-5,CASIATGNTEAFF,TGTGCCAGCATTGCGACAGGGAACACTGAAGCTTTCTTT
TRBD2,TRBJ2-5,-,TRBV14,CASSSLLAGQETQYF,TGTGCCAGCAGCAGCCTACTAGCGGGCCAAGAGACCCAGTACTTC
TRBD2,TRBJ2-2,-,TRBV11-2,CASSPGLAGTGELFF,TGTGCCAGCAGCCCGGGACTAGCGGGGACCGGGGAGCTGTTTTTT
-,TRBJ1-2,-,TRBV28,CASTTGESYGYTF,TGTGCCAGCACCACGGGGGAGAGCTATGGCTACACCTTC
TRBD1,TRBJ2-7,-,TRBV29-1,CSGGQGANEQYF,TGCAGCGGGGGACAGGGGGCCAACGAGCAGTACTTC
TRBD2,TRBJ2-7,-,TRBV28,CASRTLAGKGYEQYF,TGTGCCAGCAGGACGCTAGCGGGGAAGGGCTACGAGCAGTACTTC
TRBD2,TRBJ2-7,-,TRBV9,CASSVGSSGSVYEQYF,TGTGCCAGCAGCGTAGGGTCTAGCGGGTCGGTCTACGAGCAGTACTTC
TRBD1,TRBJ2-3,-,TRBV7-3,CASSLGQGFADTQYF,TGTGCCAGCAGTTTGGGACAGGGTTTTGCAGATACGCAGTATTTT
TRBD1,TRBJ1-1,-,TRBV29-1,CSVAETGPNTEAFF,TGCAGCGTTGCAGAGACAGGGCCGAACACTGAAGCTTTCTTT
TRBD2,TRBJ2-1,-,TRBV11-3,CASSLPPSGINEQFF,TGTGCCAGCAGCTTACCGCCTAGCGGGATTAATGAGCAGTTCTTC
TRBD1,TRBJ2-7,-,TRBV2,CASSRDRSSYEQYF,TGTGCCAGCAGTCGGGACAGGAGCTCCTACGAGCAGTACTTC
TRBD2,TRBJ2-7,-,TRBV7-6,CASSARRTSASYEQYF,TGTGCCAGCAGCGCCCGTCGGACTAGCGCCTCCTACGAGCAGTACTTC
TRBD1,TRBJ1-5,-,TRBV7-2,CASSKDRGRMGNQPQHF,TGTGCCAGCAGCAAGGACAGGGGCAGAATGGGCAATCAGCCCCAGCATTTT
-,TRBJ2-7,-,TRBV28,CASSLAGGSPEQYF,TGTGCCAGCAGTTTAGCAGGGGGGAGCCCCGAGCAGTACTTC